Shown below are 25 T cell receptor beta chains from a single sample sequenced in a study (dated by TCRdb to about 2015). Receptor libraries were prepared by 5' RACE. TCRdb names Illumina MiSeq as the instrument used. The public sequencing data were trimmed at Q25 with fastp and processed into clonotypes with MiXCR by TCRdb, which kept only in-frame beta chains. Rows merge per CDR3 protein into single entries with the most common DNA and genes. The sample table holds tens of thousands of distinct CDR3 sequences, of which 25% to 30% were seen once. Of the sample, approximately 2.3% is held by the ten largest clones. Sequencing was carried out using naive CD4+ T cells sorted from blood. This sample's cell subset or site label indicates: naive CD4+ T cells, CD4+CD45RA+CD25-. The receptor source for this set is a female donor with breast cancer.

A remark on this clonotype: A much larger clone differs from this one at a single base, so this may be a read error. The V and J genes are TRBV5-1 and TRBJ1-2; D unclear. The V end lost 5 bases, the J end lost 6 bases, and 14 bases lay between the germline ends. Germline V CDR1 and CDR2: SGHRS, YFSETQ. The CDR3 spans 13 residues. This CDR3 reads CASREDLLDGYTF. For the CDR3, the DNA is TGCGCCAGCAGGGAGGACCTATTAGATGGCTACACCTTC. Looking up the rest from reference TRBV5-1 and TRBJ1-2 gives the full variable domain: KAGVTQTPRYLIKTRGQQVTLSCSPISGHRSVSWYQQTPGQGLQFLFEYFSETQRNKGNFPGRFSGRQFSNSRSEMNVSTLELGDSALYLCASREDLLDGYTFGSGTRLTVV.

This clonotype was seen a few times. The J gene is TRBJ1-6, the V gene TRBV25-1; no reliable D call. CDR3 length: 19 residues. Trimming took off 4 bases at V and 0 bases at J, with 19 bases between the two ends. Looked up from germline, CDR1 is MGHDK and CDR2 is SYGVNS. This chain's CDR3 is CASSGTAFQRSSYNSPLHF. The CDR3 bases are TGTGCCAGCAGTGGGACGGCGTTTCAAAGGAGCTCCTATAATTCACCCCTCCACTTT. The full variable domain, in which reference TRBV25-1 and TRBJ1-6 provide the parts outside the CDR3, is EADIYQTPRYLVIGTGKKITLECSQTMGHDKMYWYQQDPGMELHLIHYSYGVNSTEKGDLSSESTVSRIRTEHFPLTLESARPSHTSQYLCASSGTAFQRSSYNSPLHFGNGTRLTVT.

As concerns this clonotype: Mismatch with germline at one junction end may stem from a read error. The V gene is TRBV6-1, the J gene TRBJ1-5; 10 bases align to TRBD1. The CDR3 loop spans 15 amino acids. The V gene's germline CDR1 is MNHNS and CDR2 SASEGT. As DNA, the CDR3 is TGTGCCAGCAGTGTGGGACAGGGGCCCAATCAGCCCCAGCATTTC. Its translation is CASSVGQGPNQPQHF.

This chain joins TRBV4-1 and TRBJ2-3; 13 positions agree with TRBD2. V shed 7 bases, J shed 0 bases, and the junction held 4 bases outside the gene matches. The CDR3 consists of 16 residues. Germline CDR1 and CDR2: MGHRA and YSYEKL. The CDR3 DNA reads as TGCGCCAGCAAGGGACTAGCGGGACGTAGCACAGATACGCAGTATTTT. Its protein is CASKGLAGRSTDTQYF.

The chain joins TRBV9 to TRBJ2-5; 9 bases match TRBD1. The V and J ends lost 6 bases and 5 bases, in that order; junction bases with no gene match: 8. Germline CDR1 reads SGDLS; CDR2 reads YYNGEE. CDR3 size: 14 residues. CDR3 protein: CASTPGQGRETQYF. In nucleotides, the CDR3 is TGTGCCAGCACCCCGGGACAGGGACGGGAGACCCAGTACTTC.

This chain connects TRBV28 to TRBJ1-5, with a tentative D call TRBD1 (5 bases). Trimming took 6 bases from V and 5 from J, leaving 23 bases between them. Germline lookup yields CDR1 MDHEN and CDR2 SYDVKM. The CDR3 length is 17 residues. The CDR3 sequence: CASRNRDPRGSYQPQHF. CDR3 coding DNA: TGTGCCAGCAGGAACCGGGACCCTCGAGGGAGCTATCAGCCCCAGCATTTT.

The chain is built from TRBV20-1 and TRBJ1-3; unclear D gene. CDR3 length equals 12 residues. V was shortened by 6 bases and J by 4 bases, with 10 bases between the two germline ends. Germline-derived CDR1 and CDR2 are DFQATT and SNEGSKA (reference sequence). Here the CDR3 DNA reads TGCAGTGCCACGGACGGCGGAAACACCATATATTTT. Translation gives CSATDGGNTIYF.

The rearrangement links TRBV29-1 to TRBJ1-1; tentatively, D is TRBD1 (5 bases). The CDR3 sequence is 12 residues long. Germline V CDR1 and CDR2: SQVTM, ANQGSEA. V dropped 1 base and J dropped 12 bases, with 15 bases sitting between them. The CDR3: CSVEGTDSRTFF. The DNA of the CDR3 is TGCAGCGTTGAAGGGACCGACAGTAGGACTTTCTTT.

As concerns this clonotype: A much larger clone sits a single nucleotide away, making a read error possible. Since no conserved phenylalanine or tryptophan closes the CDR3, a read error is the likely cause. The chain recombines TRBV4-2 with TRBJ1-6, with TRBD1 matching 8 bases. Germline CDR1 LGHNA, CDR2 YNFKEQ. J was trimmed by 8 bases and V by 0 bases; bases with no gene match: 3. The CDR3 extends over 15 amino acids. In DNA form, the CDR3 reads TGTGCCAGCAGCCAAGACCGGACAGGGTATTCACCCCTCCACCTT. Residues: CASSQDRTGYSPLHL.

The gene calls are TRBV2 and TRBJ2-5; 9 nucleotides match TRBD2. Germline V CDR1 and CDR2: SNHLY, FYNNEI. Unmatched junction bases numbered 19, after V lost 6 bases and J lost 5 bases. The CDR3 totals 18 residues. The CDR3 protein is CASRPGTSGRGGSETQYF. CDR3 in DNA: TGTGCCAGCAGGCCAGGAACCTCCGGGCGGGGGGGCAGTGAGACCCAGTACTTC.

This chain links TRBV15 with TRBJ1-2, with D perhaps TRBD1 (6 bases). The CDR3 runs to 14 residues. Trimming shortened V by 0 bases and J by 4 bases, and 9 bases separated the two germline ends. The germline V gene has CDR1 LNHNV and CDR2 YYDKDF (reference sequence). The CDR3 DNA follows: TGTGCCACCAGCAGAGATCAGGGGACCTATGGCTACACCTTC. Protein sequence: CATSRDQGTYGYTF. Complete variable domain (other parts from reference TRBV15 and TRBJ1-2): DAMVIQNPRYQVTQFGKPVTLSCSQTLNHNVMYWYQQKSSQAPKLLFHYYDKDFNNEADTPDNFQSRRPNTSFCFLDIRSPGLGDTAMYLCATSRDQGTYGYTFGSGTRLTVV.

V and J are TRBV3-1 and TRBJ2-3; either TRBD1 or TRBD2 may fit D (5 bases each). CDR1 LGHDT and CDR2 YNNKEL come from the germline V gene (reference sequence). V dropped 3 bases and J dropped 4 bases, with 14 bases sitting between them. The CDR3 extends over 15 amino acids. The CDR3: CASSHGTLGADTQYF. CDR3 nucleotide sequence: TGTGCCAGCAGCCACGGGACCTTGGGCGCAGATACGCAGTATTTT.

This sequence joins TRBV6-2 or TRBV6-3 and TRBJ2-5; no reliable D call. Trimming stripped 6 bases from V and 5 bases from J, with 16 bases between. This CDR3 contains 14 residues. Germline V gives CDR1 MNHEY, CDR2 SVGEGT. The CDR3 loop is CASSSRAEGETQYF. The CDR3 DNA reads TGTGCCAGCAGCTCCCGGGCAGAAGGGGAGACCCAGTACTTC.

This clonotype was found a few times. The chain uses TRBV20-1 and TRBJ2-3; D not certain. The germline CDR1 and CDR2 sequences are DFQATT and SNEGSKA (reference sequence). The germline V and J ends were trimmed by 0 bases and 0 bases, with 7 bases remaining between them. This CDR3 region has 14 residues. As DNA, the CDR3 is TGCAGTGCTAGAGATTTGACTAGCACAGATACGCAGTATTTT. The encoded protein is CSARDLTSTDTQYF.

In its sample, this clonotype was seen a few times. This chain connects TRBV7-9 to TRBJ2-1; 10 nucleotides match TRBD2. This CDR3 is built from 15 residues. V shed 3 bases, J shed 6 bases, and the junction held 5 bases outside the gene matches. The V gene's germline CDR1 is SEHNR and CDR2 FQNEAQ (reference sequence). In DNA, the CDR3 is TGTGCCAGCAGCTTGCCTAGCGGGGGAGGCAATGAGCAGTTCTTC. Translation: CASSLPSGGGNEQFF.

This clonotype appeared a single time. CDR3: CASSLLSEGNQPQHF. The CDR3, as DNA: TGTGCCAGCAGCTTGTTATCGGAAGGCAATCAGCCCCAGCATTTT. The chain links TRBV5-6 to TRBJ1-5; no reliable D call. The V end was cut by 1 base, the J end by 2 bases, with 10 bases between. This CDR3 is 15 amino acids long. Germline CDR1 and CDR2: SGHDT and YYEEEE.

This clonotype was counted a single time. This chain joins TRBV7-9 and TRBJ1-1; a possible D gene is TRBD1 (5 bases). Germline CDR1 SEHNR, CDR2 FQNEAQ (reference sequence). The CDR3 runs 13 residues. The germline V and J ends were trimmed by 2 bases and 8 bases, with 12 bases remaining between them. CDR3: CASSLNRRQEAFF. DNA for the CDR3: TGTGCCAGCAGCTTAAACAGGCGCCAGGAAGCTTTCTTT. Variable domain in full (rest from reference TRBV7-9 and TRBJ1-1): DTGVSQNPRHKITKRGQNVTFRCDPISEHNRLYWYRQTLGQGPEFLTYFQNEAQLEKSRLLSDRFSAERPKGSFSTLEIQRTEQGDSAMYLCASSLNRRQEAFFGQGTRLTVV.

This chain joins TRBV7-3 and TRBJ2-1; 13 bases are a match to TRBD2. CDR1 is SGHTA, CDR2 FQGTGA, per germline. With V trimmed by 2 bases and J by 4 bases, 5 bases remained unmatched. The CDR3 runs to 17 residues. The CDR3 loop is CASSLWGLAGTYNEQFF. The CDR3 DNA follows: TGTGCCAGCAGCTTATGGGGACTAGCGGGAACGTACAATGAGCAGTTCTTC.

This clonotype was observed a few times. DNA for the CDR3: TGTGCCAGCAGTTCTCGCGGGACAGGGACAGATACGCAGTATTTT. Translated: CASSSRGTGTDTQYF. The chain couples TRBV28 to TRBJ2-3, with 9 bases lining up with TRBD1. The J segment lost 3 bases and the V segment lost 4 bases, leaving 5 bases of the junction unmatched. The length of the CDR3 is 15 residues. Germline V gene lookup returns CDR1 MDHEN and CDR2 SYDVKM.

This clonotype occurred many times. The chain's CDR3 is CSASLTRLGGNQPQHF. CDR3 in DNA: TGCAGTGCTAGTCTAACCCGGCTCGGTGGCAATCAGCCCCAGCATTTT. The chain uses TRBV20-1 and TRBJ1-5; D gene ambiguous. Trimming cost V 3 bases and J 2 bases, with 17 bases left between them. The germline V gene encodes CDR1 DFQATT and CDR2 SNEGSKA (reference sequence). The CDR3 loop spans 16 amino acids.

This clonotype was counted between two and nine times. The chain couples TRBV20-1 to TRBJ1-5; TRBD1 matches 8 bases. Germline CDR1 reads DFQATT; CDR2 reads SNEGSKA (reference sequence). V was clipped by 3 bases and J by 4 bases; unmatched bases: 8. CDR3 size: 15 residues. The CDR3 DNA follows: TGCAGTGCTAGTCGTAGGACAGGGTTTAATCAGCCCCAGCATTTT. Amino acid sequence: CSASRRTGFNQPQHF.

The J gene is TRBJ1-2, the V gene TRBV5-1; 7 bases map to TRBD1. V lost 4 bases and J lost 3; bases outside the gene matches: 12. This CDR3 has 16 residues. The germline gives CDR1 SGHRS, CDR2 YFSETQ. CDR3 sequence reads: CASSQDRIGKDYGYTF. Written as DNA, the CDR3 is TGCGCCAGCAGCCAGGACAGGATTGGAAAGGACTATGGCTACACCTTC.

The rearrangement links TRBV7-3 to TRBJ2-1, with 9 bases matching TRBD1. V lost 3 bases to trimming and J lost 5 bases; unmatched junction nucleotides: 2. This CDR3 has 14 amino acids. The V gene's germline CDR1 is SGHTA and CDR2 FQGTGA. This CDR3 reads CASSLGDRDNEQFF. CDR3 nucleotide sequence: TGTGCCAGCAGCTTGGGGGACAGGGACAATGAGCAGTTCTTC.

The chain links TRBV6-5 to TRBJ2-2; TRBD2 aligns across 8 bases. Per the germline V gene, CDR1 is MNHEY and CDR2 is SVGAGI. There are 18 residues in the CDR3. V was clipped by 3 bases and J by 4 bases; unmatched bases: 13. The DNA for the CDR3 is TGTGCCAGCAGTTATCCCCTGGGTAGCGGGGTTGGCACCGGGGAGCTGTTTTTT. Translating gives CASSYPLGSGVGTGELFF.

This chain connects TRBV9 to TRBJ2-1, with 7 bases identical to TRBD1. V was pared by 6 bases and J by 8 bases, with 11 bases of the junction left unmatched. This CDR3 has 14 amino acids. The germline gives CDR1 SGDLS, CDR2 YYNGEE. CDR3 nucleotides: TGTGCCAGCAATAGGGGGCTCAAAACGGATGAGCAGTTCTTC. Translation: CASNRGLKTDEQFF.